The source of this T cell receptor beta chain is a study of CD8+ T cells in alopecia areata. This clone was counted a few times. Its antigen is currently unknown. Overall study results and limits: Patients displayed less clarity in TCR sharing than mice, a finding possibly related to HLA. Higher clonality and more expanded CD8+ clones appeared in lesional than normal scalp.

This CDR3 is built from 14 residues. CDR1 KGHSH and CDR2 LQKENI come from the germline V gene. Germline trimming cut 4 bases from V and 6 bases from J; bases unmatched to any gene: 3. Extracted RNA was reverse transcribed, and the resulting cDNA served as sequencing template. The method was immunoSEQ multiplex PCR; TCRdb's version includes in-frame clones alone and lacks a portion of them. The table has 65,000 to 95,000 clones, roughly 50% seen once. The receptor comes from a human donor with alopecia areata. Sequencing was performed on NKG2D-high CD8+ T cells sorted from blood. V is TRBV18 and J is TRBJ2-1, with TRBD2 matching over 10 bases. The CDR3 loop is CASSLWTSGNEQFF. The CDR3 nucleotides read TGTGCCAGCTCACTCTGGACTAGCGGCAATGAGCAGTTCTTC.